The 21 T cell receptor beta chains in this list originate from one sample, sequenced in a study of cytomegalovirus exposure and HLA in healthy donors. It was with 60 Vbeta and 13 Jbeta primers that the PCR ran. Measured with immunoSEQ multiplex PCR; TCRdb has only the in-frame clones, and not every one. Of 70,000 to 95,000 clones listed, approximately 56% are singletons. Sample: PBMCs. Receptor source: a woman aged 25 to 45 in good health and CMV-seropositive.

The chain recombines TRBV19 with TRBJ1-2, with TRBD1 matching 7 bases. The V gene's germline CDR1 is LNHDA and CDR2 SQIVND (reference sequence). V lost 7 bases and J lost 0; bases outside the gene matches: 11. CDR3 length equals 16 residues. The CDR3 region has the DNA TGTGCCAGTACCCCGAGGACGGGACAGTCTAACTATGGCTACACCTTC. This codes for CASTPRTGQSNYGYTF.

In this sample, this clone turned up a few times. The germline gene is not matched at one end of the junction; a read error may be the cause. The gene calls are TRBV30 and TRBJ2-7, with a tentative D call TRBD1 (6 bases). Per the germline V gene, CDR1 is GTSNPN and CDR2 is SVGIG (reference sequence). The CDR3 is made up of 13 amino acids. This CDR3 is CAGSPGQGYEQYF. The CDR3, as DNA: TGTGCCGGGAGCCCGGGACAAGGCTACGAGCAGTACTTC.

This clone appeared once. This chain uses TRBV7-9 with TRBJ1-1, with D perhaps TRBD1 (6 bases). Trimming took off 5 bases at V and 6 bases at J, with 13 bases between the two ends. The CDR3 loop spans 13 amino acids. Germline V gene data show CDR1 as SEHNR and CDR2 as FQNEAQ (reference sequence). DNA of the CDR3: TGTGCCAGCAGCATACAGGGTTCCCCTGAAGCTTTCTTT. As protein: CASSIQGSPEAFF.

Note on this clone: Its ends do not fully match the called genes, so a read error is possible. The chain combines TRBV6-1 with TRBJ1-6; D may be TRBD1 (6 bases). Germline assignment: CDR1 MNHNS and CDR2 SASEGT. There are 14 residues in the CDR3. Written as DNA, the CDR3 is TGTGCCAGCTTAGGGGGGGACTATCATTCACCCCTCCACTTT. Translating gives CASLGGDYHSPLHF.

The J gene is TRBJ1-2, the V gene TRBV5-4, with a tentative D call TRBD1 (6 bases). CDR3 size: 14 residues. The V end lost 4 bases, the J end lost 7 bases, and 17 bases lay between the germline ends. Germline values: CDR1 SGHNT, CDR2 YYREEE (reference sequence). The CDR3 coding sequence is TGTGCCAGCAGCCCGGCCGGGGGGCGTTTTGGCTACACCTTC. Residues: CASSPAGGRFGYTF.

In this sample, this clone turned up a few times. The chain joins TRBV18 to TRBJ1-1; D might be TRBD1 (5 bases). The germline V gene encodes CDR1 KGHSH and CDR2 LQKENI. Trimming took off 4 bases at V and 3 bases at J, with 6 bases between the two ends. The CDR3 runs 12 residues. In DNA form, the CDR3 reads TGTGCCAGCTCACAGGGGTACACTGAAGCTTTCTTT. Translating it yields CASSQGYTEAFF.

In this sample, this clone turned up a few times. The V call is TRBV14, the J call TRBJ1-1, with D tentatively TRBD1 (6 bases). The CDR3 loop spans 14 amino acids. The ends were cut back, 6 bases at V and 0 bases at J, with 11 bases in the middle. Germline V gives CDR1 SGHDN, CDR2 FVKESK. CDR3 DNA sequence: TGTGCCAGCAGTCAACAGGGCCTGAACACTGAAGCTTTCTTT. It yields the protein CASSQQGLNTEAFF.

This clone was seen only a few times. The chain carries TRBV7-3 and TRBJ2-3; TRBD2 agrees at 7 bases. From germline, CDR1 is SGHTA and CDR2 FQGTGA. This CDR3 contains 14 residues. J gave up 0 bases and V 5 bases, and 2 bases lay outside the gene matches. The CDR3 loop is CASSSGTSTDTQYF. The CDR3 DNA is TGTGCCAGCAGCAGCGGGACTAGCACAGATACGCAGTATTTT.

The gene calls are TRBV27 and TRBJ2-6; 8 bases agree with TRBD1. With V trimmed by 6 bases and J by 0 bases, 4 bases remained unmatched. The CDR3 is 16 residues long. Germline values: CDR1 MNHEY, CDR2 SMNVEV (reference sequence). The CDR3 loop is CASRRTGNSGANVLTF. CDR3 nucleotide sequence: TGTGCCAGCAGAAGGACAGGGAACTCTGGGGCCAACGTCCTGACTTTC.

The chain uses TRBV18 and TRBJ1-1, with 7 bases matching TRBD1. Trimming removed 4 bases from V and 4 bases from J; junction bases left unmatched: 6. Germline CDR1 KGHSH, CDR2 LQKENI. The CDR3 loop spans 14 amino acids. The CDR3 is CASSLAGTATEAFF. The CDR3 DNA follows: TGTGCCAGCTCACTGGCCGGGACAGCCACTGAAGCTTTCTTT.

The CDR3 loop is CASSSRVEGLSNYGYTF. In DNA, the CDR3 is TGTGCCAGCAGCTCCCGGGTGGAGGGACTCTCAAACTATGGCTACACCTTC. This chain joins TRBV9 and TRBJ1-2; TRBD1 is a possible D gene (5 bases). In germline, CDR1 is SGDLS, CDR2 YYNGEE. The CDR3 is 17 amino acids. The V end lost 4 bases, the J end lost 2 bases, and 21 bases lay between the germline ends.

V and J are TRBV5-1 and TRBJ1-4, with 8 bases lining up with TRBD1. The CDR3 spans 15 residues. The V segment lost 4 bases and the J segment 3 bases; nucleotides outside the gene matches: 5. Germline-derived CDR1 and CDR2 are SGHRS and YFSETQ. CDR3 nucleotide sequence: TGCGCCAGCAGCATCCAGGGGGCGTCTAATGAAAAACTGTTTTTT. Translation gives CASSIQGASNEKLFF.

This chain links TRBV7-2 with TRBJ1-6; D may be TRBD1 (5 bases). This CDR3 comprises 16 residues. Germline assignment: CDR1 SGHTA and CDR2 FQGNSA. V lost 5 bases, J lost 9 bases, and 20 bases lay in between. The CDR3: CASSLGPTGGVSPLHF. DNA of the CDR3: TGTGCCAGCAGCCTCGGCCCCACCGGGGGGGTTTCACCCCTCCACTTT.

To note about this clone: A junction end diverges from the germline sequence, so it may reflect a read error. The chain employs TRBV28 and TRBJ1-2; 7 bases fit TRBD1. CDR1 is MDHEN and CDR2 is SYDVKM in the germline V gene. CDR3 length: 15 residues. CDR3 amino acids: CASSPAGGFNYGYPF. Here the CDR3 DNA reads TGTGCCAGCAGTCCAGCAGGGGGTTTCAACTATGGCTACCCCTTC.

This clone has a single count. The chain has TRBV30 and TRBJ1-6; unclear D gene. The ends were cut back, 2 bases at V and 0 bases at J, with 11 bases in the middle. This CDR3 is 16 amino acids long. Germline V gene data show CDR1 as GTSNPN and CDR2 as SVGIG (reference sequence). CDR3 sequence reads: CAWSPLQISYNSPLHF. The CDR3 nucleotides are TGTGCCTGGAGTCCCCTACAGATCTCCTATAATTCACCCCTCCACTTT.

The chain couples TRBV28 to TRBJ1-2; 7 nucleotides align to TRBD1. In germline, CDR1 is MDHEN, CDR2 SYDVKM. V lost 6 bases to trimming and J lost 4 bases; unmatched junction nucleotides: 11. This CDR3 spans 15 amino acids. CDR3 loop: CASSLQFQGVYGYTF. The CDR3 DNA sequence: TGTGCCAGCAGCCTACAATTTCAGGGGGTCTATGGCTACACCTTC.

This clone has a handful of counts. An end of the junction differs from the germline gene, which may be a read error. The rearrangement links TRBV4-1 to TRBJ1-2, with TRBD1 matching over 7 bases. CDR3 size: 16 residues. CDR1 is MGHRA and CDR2 is YSYEKL in the germline V gene. The CDR3 loop reads CASSHAGGQPIYGYPF. The CDR3 nucleotides are TGCGCCAGCAGCCATGCAGGGGGACAGCCGATCTATGGCTACCCCTTC.

The chain employs TRBV6-5 and TRBJ2-7; 8 bases fit TRBD2. This CDR3 has 15 amino acids. Trimming at V came to 4 bases and at J to 0 bases, leaving 5 bases not matched to a gene. Per the germline V gene, CDR1 is MNHEY and CDR2 is SVGAGI. CDR3 sequence (DNA): TGTGCCAGCAGTTTTAGCGGGGCCAGCTCCTACGAGCAGTACTTC. Translated: CASSFSGASSYEQYF.

The chain carries TRBV7-9 and TRBJ2-5; D is possibly TRBD1 (6 bases). The CDR3 loop spans 15 amino acids. Trimming shortened V by 1 base and J by 1 base, and 10 bases separated the two germline ends. Germline CDR1 reads SEHNR; CDR2 reads FQNEAQ (reference sequence). CDR3 bases: TGTGCCAGCAGCTTAGGTGCAGGGGTCCAAGAGACCCAGTACTTC. As protein: CASSLGAGVQETQYF.

The V and J genes are TRBV7-2 and TRBJ1-3; D is possibly TRBD1 (5 bases). This CDR3 has 15 amino acids. Trimming removed 3 bases from V and 0 bases from J, with 9 bases in between. Germline V gene data show CDR1 as SGHTA and CDR2 as FQGNSA. This CDR3 reads CASSFQGNSGNTIYF. For the CDR3, the DNA is TGTGCCAGCAGCTTCCAGGGAAACTCTGGAAACACCATATATTTT.

This clone was seen a handful of times. V gene TRBV6-1 combines with J gene TRBJ1-1; no firm D call. This CDR3 region has 16 residues. Trimming shortened V by 2 bases and J by 7 bases, and 20 bases separated the two germline ends. In germline, CDR1 is MNHNS, CDR2 SASEGT. CDR3 DNA: TGTGCCAGCAGTGAACTTGGAGCTGACTCCCTCATTGAAGCTTTCTTT. Translated: CASSELGADSLIEAFF.